These T cell receptor beta chains were read from a single sample in a study of shared clonotypes between healthy human individuals. Profiled with immunoSEQ multiplex PCR; TCRdb holds only in-frame clones, not every one. The table shows some 1 million clones, with about 74% occurring only once. The specimen was memory CD4+ T cells sorted from blood. These receptors were taken from a man aged 18-30 years in good health. Each CDR3 is given with its conserved first and last residue. Fields, in order: clone size, J gene, D gene, CDR3 length, V gene, CDR3 protein, CDR3 DNA. The D gene is left open where the match is weak. Size tells how often a clone was seen (once, few, many) or the class of an expanded clone, and some rows leave it out.

once	TRBJ1-4	NA	15	TRBV4-1	CASSQDRAVREKLFF	TGCGCCAGCAGCCAAGACAGGGCAGTACGGGAAAAACTGTTTTTT
once	TRBJ1-2	NA	12	TRBV5-1	CASSEDDYGYTF	TGCGCCAGCAGCGAGGACGACTATGGCTACACCTTC
NA	TRBJ2-7	NA	15	TRBV7-2	CASSLRASQLYEQYF	TGTGCCAGCAGCTTAAGGGCTAGCCAACTCTACGAGCAGTACTTC
NA	TRBJ2-1	NA	13	TRBV9	CASSVGTDNEQFF	TGTGCCAGCAGCGTAGGAACCGACAATGAGCAGTTCTTC
NA	TRBJ2-7	TRBD2	13	TRBV5-4	CASSETSFYEQYF	TGTGCCAGCAGCGAGACTAGCTTCTACGAGCAGTACTTC
NA	TRBJ2-1	TRBD2	14	TRBV10-2	CASSPSGRGNEQFF	TGCGCCAGCAGCCCTAGCGGGAGGGGAAATGAGCAGTTCTTC
NA	TRBJ1-5	NA	14	TRBV6-4	CASSEFGGLSPQHF	TGTGCCAGCAGTGAGTTTGGGGGATTATCGCCCCAGCATTTT
NA	TRBJ2-3	NA	14	TRBV10-1	CASKGEGRTDTQYF	TGCGCCAGCAAGGGGGAGGGCAGAACAGATACGCAGTATTTT
NA	TRBJ1-3	NA	15	TRBV6-6	CATLILQGHGNTIYF	TGTGCCACCTTAATACTACAGGGTCATGGAAACACCATATATTTT
NA	TRBJ1-1	TRBD1	16	TRBV6-6	CASPKTTGEKTTEAFF	TGTGCCAGCCCTAAGACTACAGGGGAGAAAACCACTGAAGCTTTCTTT
NA	TRBJ1-6	TRBD1	14	TRBV7-9	CASSGQGIISPLHF	TGTGCCAGCTCGGGACAGGGAATAATTTCACCCCTCCACTTT
NA	TRBJ1-5	TRBD1	17	TRBV10-3	CAISESGGGGAGQPQHF	TGTGCCATCAGTGAGTCGGGAGGAGGGGGCGCGGGGCAGCCCCAGCATTTT
NA	TRBJ1-1	TRBD1	15	TRBV19	CASSRGQGMSTEAFF	TGTGCCAGTAGTAGGGGACAGGGTATGAGCACTGAAGCTTTCTTT
NA	TRBJ1-5	NA	15	TRBV6-6	CASKGETAGNQPQHF	TGTGCCAGCAAGGGAGAGACAGCGGGGAATCAGCCCCAGCATTTT
NA	TRBJ2-2	TRBD1	15	TRBV2	CASLRRGRDTGELFF	TGTGCCAGCTTAAGAAGGGGGCGCGACACCGGGGAGCTGTTTTTT
NA	TRBJ2-1	NA	11	TRBV2	CASGLDSLQFF	TGTGCCAGCGGGTTGGACAGCCTCCAGTTCTTC
NA	TRBJ2-3	TRBD1	15	TRBV5-1	CASSSGQSAPDTQYF	TGCGCCAGCAGCTCGGGACAGAGTGCACCCGATACGCAGTATTTT
NA	TRBJ1-6	TRBD1	14	TRBV6-4	CASSARQGTSPLHF	TGTGCCAGCAGTGCTCGACAGGGGACTTCACCCCTCCACTTT
NA	TRBJ2-2	TRBD2	17	TRBV19	CASHKGAGLAGTGELFF	TGTGCCAGCCACAAAGGGGCTGGACTAGCGGGCACCGGGGAGCTGTTTTTT
NA	TRBJ1-4	NA	16	TRBV10-2	CASRERGSSYNEKLFF	TGCGCCAGCAGGGAAAGGGGATCCTCCTATAATGAAAAACTGTTTTTT
NA	TRBJ1-4	NA	16	TRBV4-3	CASSPMGGVVGEKLFF	TGCGCCAGCAGCCCCATGGGCGGTGTGGTAGGCGAAAAACTGTTTTTT
NA	TRBJ2-1	TRBD1	14	TRBV5-1	CASSRDRGQDEQFF	TGCGCCAGCAGCCGGGACAGGGGGCAAGATGAGCAGTTCTTC
NA	TRBJ2-7	NA	13	TRBV11-2	CASSLWGPYEQYF	TGTGCCAGCAGCTTATGGGGGCCCTACGAGCAGTACTTC
NA	TRBJ1-1	TRBD1	18	TRBV5-1	CASSLGWTGGYMNTEAFF	TGCGCCAGCAGCTTGGGATGGACAGGGGGCTACATGAACACTGAAGCTTTCTTT
NA	TRBJ1-2	NA	15	TRBV6-6	CASSPGGSWQYGYTF	TGTGCCAGCAGTCCAGGTGGGAGTTGGCAGTATGGCTACACCTTC
NA	TRBJ2-1	NA	12	TRBV30	CACSHSYNEQFF	TGTGCCTGTAGCCATTCCTACAATGAGCAGTTCTTC
NA	TRBJ2-7	NA	15	TRBV19	CASSPSAAGPYEQYF	TGTGCCAGTAGTCCCTCGGCGGCGGGCCCGTACGAGCAGTACTTC
NA	TRBJ2-1	NA	16	TRBV4-1	CASSQDDGIEYNEQFF	TGCGCCAGCAGCCAAGACGACGGGATAGAGTACAATGAGCAGTTCTTC
NA	TRBJ1-5	NA	15	TRBV7-9	CASSPQGTGRQPQHF	TGTGCCAGCAGCCCCCAGGGGACCGGACGTCAGCCCCAGCATTTT
few	TRBJ1-5	NA	13	TRBV7-8	CASSPAGPSAQHF	TGTGCCAGCAGCCCCGCGGGCCCCTCGGCCCAGCATTTT
NA	TRBJ1-6	NA	16	TRBV7-6	CASSISPRGIGSPLHF	TGTGCCAGCAGCATATCCCCGAGGGGGATAGGTTCACCCCTCCACTTT
few	TRBJ2-7	TRBD1	15	TRBV5-1	CASSLSGQGFGEQYF	TGCGCCAGCAGCTTGTCGGGACAGGGGTTCGGCGAGCAGTACTTC
NA	TRBJ1-2	TRBD1	16	TRBV7-2	CASSPLPQGAGNGYTF	TGTGCCAGCAGCCCCTTACCTCAGGGGGCAGGAAATGGCTACACCTTC
NA	TRBJ1-6	NA	15	TRBV6-1	CASSEAGTNNSPLHF	TGTGCCAGCAGTGAAGCCGGGACTAATAATTCACCCCTCCACTTT
NA	TRBJ1-2	NA	13	TRBV18	CASSPRGAGGYTF	TGTGCCAGCTCACCCCGCGGGGCTGGTGGCTACACCTTC
NA	TRBJ1-2	TRBD1	16	TRBV4-2	CASSQELTTGEAGYTF	TGTGCCAGCAGCCAAGAACTGACAACAGGGGAGGCTGGCTACACCTTC
NA	TRBJ2-3	TRBD1	15	TRBV30	CAWIRGGYGTDTQYF	TGTGCCTGGATCAGAGGGGGCTATGGCACAGATACGCAGTATTTT
NA	TRBJ1-2	TRBD1	13	TRBV5-4	CASSEQGAYGYTF	TGTGCCAGCAGCGAACAGGGGGCTTATGGCTACACCTTC
NA	TRBJ2-5	NA	12	TRBV14	CASSRTQETQYF	TGTGCCAGCAGCCGAACGCAAGAGACCCAGTACTTC
NA	TRBJ1-6	NA	15	TRBV27	CASSSLSGSISPLHF	TGTGCCAGCAGTTCGTTATCTGGGTCTATCTCACCCCTCCACTTT
NA	TRBJ2-7	NA	12	TRBV5-6	CASSLSVYEQYF	TGTGCCAGCAGCTTGTCAGTCTACGAGCAGTACTTC
many	TRBJ2-1	NA	13	TRBV11-3	CASSFGLYNEQFF	TGTGCCAGCAGCTTTGGGCTCTACAATGAGCAGTTCTTC
NA	TRBJ2-1	TRBD2	14	TRBV11-2	CASSSSGGTDEQFF	TGTGCCAGCAGCTCTAGCGGGGGTACGGATGAGCAGTTCTTC
NA	TRBJ1-2	TRBD1	15	TRBV5-6	CASSYRQGLNYGYTF	TGTGCCAGCAGCTATCGACAGGGCCTTAACTATGGCTACACCTTC
NA	TRBJ2-5	NA	11	TRBV6-1	CASSEGRTQYF	TGTGCCAGCAGTGAGGGCCGCACCCAGTACTTC
NA	TRBJ2-7	NA	16	TRBV11-2	CASSPGPITGSYEQYF	TGTGCCAGCAGCCCCGGCCCCATCACAGGCTCCTACGAGCAGTACTTC
NA	TRBJ2-5	TRBD2	15	TRBV14	CASSRLAGAQETQYF	TGTGCCAGCAGCCGACTAGCGGGGGCACAAGAGACCCAGTACTTC
NA	TRBJ1-5	NA	14	TRBV4-2	CASSQDPSNQPQHF	TGTGCCAGCAGCCAAGACCCAAGCAATCAGCCCCAGCATTTT
NA	TRBJ1-2	NA	16	TRBV30	CAWRKAGSGNNYGYTF	TGTGCCTGGAGAAAGGCAGGGTCGGGAAATAACTATGGCTACACCTTC
NA	TRBJ2-3	TRBD2	15	TRBV6-1	CASSVSGIGTDTQYF	TGTGCCAGCAGTGTCAGCGGGATAGGGACAGATACGCAGTATTTT
NA	TRBJ2-7	NA	15	TRBV5-4	CASSYSGQPPYEQYF	TGTGCCAGCAGCTACTCGGGCCAGCCCCCCTACGAGCAGTACTTC
NA	TRBJ2-7	NA	13	TRBV5-6	CASSLPASYEQYF	TGTGCCAGCAGCTTGCCCGCGTCCTACGAGCAGTACTTC
NA	TRBJ2-4	TRBD1	16	TRBV4-1	CASSQGQGAFKNIQYF	TGCGCCAGCAGCCAAGGGCAGGGGGCCTTCAAAAACATTCAGTACTTC
once	TRBJ2-7	NA	13	TRBV15	CATSRGIESQQYF	TGTGCCACCAGCAGAGGGATCGAAAGTCAGCAGTACTTC
NA	TRBJ2-5	NA	14	TRBV5-1	CASSLTGPQETQYF	TGCGCCAGCAGCTTGACGGGACCCCAAGAGACCCAGTACTTC